This T cell receptor (beta chain) stems from a study of blood T cell repertoires in COVID-19. Background on the study: Italy, Spain and the United States were the sources of the convalescent and acute COVID-19 samples. T cells, B-cell-depleted T cells, or PBMCs provided the cDNA or gDNA that served as material.

The CDR3 consists of 16 residues. J lost 9 bases, V lost 3 bases, and 6 bases had no gene match. Per the germline V gene, CDR1 is KGHDR and CDR2 is SFDVKD. The authors' processing: For nucleated cells, counts were estimated from reference gene primer amplification. Measured with immunoSEQ multiplex PCR; TCRdb has only the in-frame clones, and not every one. V, J and clone size reflect that table, while D and trimming were determined from the DNA. The table includes more than 75,000 clones, around 85% detected once. The source of this sequence is a woman in her 70s with acute or convalescent COVID-19. The sample taken for sequencing was peripheral blood. The gene calls are TRBV24-1 and TRBJ2-1, with 14 bases matching TRBD2. The CDR3 region has the DNA TGTGCCACCAGTGATCAGACCGGGACTAGCGGGAGTGAGCAGTTCTTC. Translating gives CATSDQTGTSGSEQFF.